This T cell receptor (beta chain) comes out of a study of shared clonotypes between healthy human individuals. Study-level findings and limits: Naive CD4 clonotypes were shared across several donors at 4.5% to 6.5%.

Nashville, Tennessee was home to all donors, who were Caucasian adults. On this clone: Its specificity is not known.

V dropped 4 bases and J dropped 2 bases, with 10 bases sitting between them. CDR3 length equals 14 residues. Looked up from germline, CDR1 is SNHLY and CDR2 is FYNNEI. The assay was carried out at the deep level. Repertoires were generated with immunoSEQ multiplex PCR, while TCRdb's copy carries only in-frame clones and drops some. The sample lists about 2.4 million clones; roughly 93% were seen once. The receptor's source is a man aged 18 to 30 in good health. Some clones in this sample may be carry-over from other donors' samples. The sample comprised naive CD4+ T cells from PBMCs. Subset given: CD45RA+ positively selected. The V and J genes are TRBV2 and TRBJ2-3; no clear D. The CDR3, as DNA: TGTGCCAGCAGTGGACGGGCCAACACAGATACGCAGTATTTT. Residues: CASSGRANTDTQYF.